This entry lists 28 T cell receptor beta chains sequenced from one sample in a study of T cell repertoires in cytomegalovirus infection. TCRdb passed the reads through MiXCR, listing each CDR3 protein once. The top ten clones hold roughly 13% of a sample with nearly 450,000 distinct CDR3 sequences, approximately 32% of them seen once. Input material: PBMCs. All receptors derive from a human donor in good health (CMV status not recorded). Some clones in this sample may be carry-over from other donors' samples.

Of note for this clonotype: As the CDR3 is not closed by the conserved phenylalanine or tryptophan, this likely results from a read error. The DNA is left out, because the CDR3 cannot be placed on it with certainty; the CDR3 is given as TCRdb lists it. This chain connects TRBV7-2 to TRBJ2-1. Germline V gives CDR1 SGHTA, CDR2 FQGNSA. The CDR3 contains 12 residues when both ends are counted. CDR3 in amino acids: CASSLKVGEQFL.

Note on this clonotype: An end of the junction differs from the germline gene, which may be a read error. This chain connects TRBV11-2 to TRBJ1-5; the D gene is possibly TRBD1 (5 bases). The CDR3 has 18 amino acids. CDR1 is SGHAT and CDR2 is FQNNGV in the germline V gene. CDR3 bases: TGTGCCATCAGCTCTCTTGGTGGACTAGGGGTTAGCAATCAGCCCCAGCATTTT. It yields the protein CAISSLGGLGVSNQPQHF. Based on the CDR3 plus reference TRBV11-2 and TRBJ1-5, the full variable domain is EAGVAQSPRYKIIEKRQSVAFWCNPISGHATLYWYQQILGQGPKLLIQFQNNGVVDDSQLPKDRFSAERLKGVDSTLKIQPAKLEDSAVYLCAISSLGGLGVSNQPQHFGDGTRLSIL.

This clonotype was seen only a few times. The rearrangement joins TRBV7-2 to TRBJ2-5; 10 bases are a match to TRBD1. The CDR3 has 15 amino acids. Germline CDR1 SGHTA, CDR2 FQGNSA. Trimming cost V 6 bases and J 2 bases; bases outside gene matches: 6. The CDR3 nucleotides are TGTGCCAGCAGACGCGGACAGGGGGGACAAGAGACCCAGTACTTC. This codes for CASRRGQGGQETQYF.

The chain employs TRBV6-5 and TRBJ1-1; D might be TRBD1 (5 bases). CDR3 length: 14 amino acids. Germline assignment: CDR1 MNHEY and CDR2 SVGAGI. Trimming cost V 3 bases and J 14 bases, with 22 bases left between them. CDR3 coding DNA: TGTGCCAGCAGTTATCGCCGGGACTCTGGGTGGGCATTCTTT. Protein product: CASSYRRDSGWAFF.

The table lists this clonotype with a few counts. The CDR3 is CATTGGDPGETQYF. The CDR3 DNA reads TGTGCCACAACCGGGGGGGACCCCGGTGAGACCCAGTACTTC. This rearrangement joins TRBV3-1 to TRBJ2-5; 8 bases line up with TRBD2. The germline gives CDR1 LGHDT, CDR2 YNNKEL (reference sequence). V was pared by 10 bases and J by 5 bases, with 12 bases of the junction left unmatched. The CDR3 is made up of 14 amino acids.

On this clonotype: Since no conserved phenylalanine or tryptophan closes the CDR3, a read error is the likely cause. The DNA is left out, because the CDR3 cannot be placed on it with certainty; the CDR3 is given as TCRdb lists it. V is TRBV28 and J is TRBJ1-2; the D segment call TRBD1 is taken from the table without a DNA check. The CDR3 contains 12 residues when both ends are counted. CDR1 MDHEN and CDR2 SYDVKM come from the germline V gene. The chain's CDR3 is CAVGRGVYGYTC.

This clonotype was detected ten times or more. This rearrangement joins TRBV7-2 to TRBJ1-1, with a weak D call TRBD1 (6 bases). This CDR3 is built from 13 residues. Deletions cut 5 bases from V and 4 bases from J, with 11 bases between. Germline values: CDR1 SGHTA, CDR2 FQGNSA. For the CDR3, the DNA is TGTGCCAGCAGCCGAGGGGGGTCCACTGAAGCTTTCTTT. Translation: CASSRGGSTEAFF.

At least ten counts were recorded for this clonotype. The genes are TRBV19 and TRBJ1-1; D is ambiguous. V was cut by 8 bases and J by 4 bases, with 8 bases left in between. This CDR3 is 11 amino acids long. Germline lookup yields CDR1 LNHDA and CDR2 SQIVND (reference sequence). CDR3 bases: TGTGCCAGTCTCCGGGGCACTGAAGCTTTCTTT. Translated, it gives CASLRGTEAFF.

This clonotype was counted only a few times. This rearrangement joins TRBV6-1 to TRBJ2-1; TRBD1 matches 9 bases. This CDR3 has 15 amino acids. The germline CDR1 and CDR2 sequences are MNHNS and SASEGT. V was pared by 5 bases and J by 6 bases, with 8 bases of the junction left unmatched. Written as DNA, the CDR3 is TGTGCCAGCAGTTTCCGGGACAGGGCCGGCAATGAGCAGTTCTTC. Translating gives CASSFRDRAGNEQFF.

This chain joins TRBV7-2 and TRBJ1-1; TRBD1 aligns across 9 bases. V trimming: 5 bases; J trimming: 2 bases; junction bases outside the gene matches: 6. Germline V gene data show CDR1 as SGHTA and CDR2 as FQGNSA. The CDR3 length is 15 residues. The CDR3 reads CASSPLDRGNTEAFF. The CDR3 DNA sequence: TGTGCCAGCAGCCCCCTGGACAGGGGTAACACTGAAGCTTTCTTT.

The rearrangement joins TRBV12-5 to TRBJ1-5, with a weak D call TRBD1 (5 bases). The CDR3 totals 12 residues. V dropped 2 bases and J dropped 7 bases, with 6 bases sitting between them. Germline assignment: CDR1 LGHNT and CDR2 FRNRAP. CDR3 DNA: TGTGCTAGTGGTTTGCCAGGGCAGCCCCAGCATTTT. Protein product: CASGLPGQPQHF. The variable domain in full, completed from reference TRBV12-5 and TRBJ1-5, reads DARVTQTPRHKVTEMGQEVTMRCQPILGHNTVFWYRQTMMQGLELLAYFRNRAPLDDSGMPKDRFSAEMPDATLATLKIQPSEPRDSAVYFCASGLPGQPQHFGDGTRLSIL.

The rearrangement links TRBV10-2 to TRBJ2-2; 8 nucleotides align to TRBD2. CDR3 length: 14 residues. Germline values: CDR1 WSHSY, CDR2 SAAADI. V trimming: 7 bases; J trimming: 6 bases; junction bases outside the gene matches: 7. CDR3 coding DNA: TGCGCCAGCACCGCGCGGCGGGGGGCCGGGGAGCTGTTTTTT. Encoded protein: CASTARRGAGELFF.

About this clonotype: This sequence may be a read error, since a much larger clone differs from it by one base. The DNA for the CDR3 is TGTGCCAGCGGCTTATGGATAGCGGGGGGGCCCAGCACCGGGGAGCTGTTTTTT. Translated: CASGLWIAGGPSTGELFF. The rearrangement links TRBV7-6 to TRBJ2-2; the match to TRBD2 covers 11 bases. The length of the CDR3 is 18 residues. Germline V gives CDR1 SGHVS, CDR2 FNYEAQ.

Comments on this clonotype: The CDR3 carries no conserved terminal phenylalanine or tryptophan, so it likely arises from a read error. The V call is TRBV28, the J call TRBJ2-5; unclear D gene. Germline CDR1 MDHEN, CDR2 SYDVKM. Trimming took off 5 bases at V and 7 bases at J, with 14 bases between the two ends. The CDR3 totals 13 residues. The CDR3 region is CASSPSRAGTQYL. The CDR3, as DNA: TGTGCCAGCAGTCCCTCTCGGGCAGGGACCCAGTACTTA.

This clonotype has more than one count but fewer than ten. The CDR3: CASMEGRGPSQPQHF. CDR3 nucleotide sequence: TGTGCCAGCATGGAGGGCAGGGGGCCTTCACAGCCCCAGCATTTT. This chain joins TRBV6-2 or TRBV6-3 and TRBJ1-5; 8 bases line up with TRBD1. The CDR3 extends over 15 amino acids. Germline values: CDR1 MNHEY, CDR2 SVGEGT. J gave up 7 bases and V 7 bases, and 12 bases lay outside the gene matches.

This clonotype has only a few counts. V is TRBV2 and J is TRBJ2-4; TRBD1 matches at 7 bases. V lost 10 bases, J lost 0 bases, and 9 bases stayed unmatched. Germline-derived CDR1 and CDR2 are SNHLY and FYNNEI. CDR3 length: 15 amino acids. CDR3 sequence reads: CAIRDRDLAKNIQYF. CDR3 DNA: TGTGCCATACGAGACAGGGACCTAGCCAAAAACATTCAGTACTTC.

There are many counts of this clonotype. The rearrangement links TRBV7-6 to TRBJ1-3; D gene unclear. V lost 5 bases and J lost 0, with 14 bases in between. CDR3 length: 16 amino acids. Germline V CDR1 and CDR2: SGHVS, FNYEAQ. The CDR3 nucleotides read TGTGCCAGCAGCGCCACATCAGTGAACTCTGGAAACACCATATATTTT. Translation: CASSATSVNSGNTIYF.

The J gene is TRBJ1-3, the V gene TRBV11-2, with no clear D. From germline, CDR1 is SGHAT and CDR2 FQNNGV. The CDR3 has 13 residues. V gave up 4 bases and J gave up 8 bases, with 12 bases separating them. CDR3 coding DNA: TGTGCCAGCAGCTCGAATTTGGGAGACACCATATATTTT. Translated, it gives CASSSNLGDTIYF.

The CDR3 coding sequence is TGCGCCAGCAGCCATCTTGGCTCTGGGGCCAACGTCCTGACTTTC. Residues: CASSHLGSGANVLTF. V is TRBV4-3 and J is TRBJ2-6; D not resolved. From germline, CDR1 is LGHNA and CDR2 YSLEER. This CDR3 comprises 15 residues. Trimming took off 3 bases at V and 0 bases at J, with 6 bases between the two ends.

On this clonotype: As the CDR3 is not closed by the conserved phenylalanine or tryptophan, this likely results from a read error. The chain employs TRBV6-1 and TRBJ1-2, with TRBD1 identical over 11 bases. J lost 8 bases, V lost 5 bases, and 4 bases had no gene match. This CDR3 comprises 13 residues. The germline CDR1 and CDR2 sequences are MNHNS and SASEGT. CDR3 nucleotides: TGTGCCAGCAGTTACGGGGACAGGGGGGGCTACACCTTA. Its protein is CASSYGDRGGYTL.

The chain combines TRBV5-1 with TRBJ2-3, with no clear D. The CDR3 has 16 residues. In germline, CDR1 is SGHRS, CDR2 YFSETQ. V shed 5 bases and J shed 0 bases, with 16 bases lying between them. As DNA, the CDR3 is TGCGCCAGCAGTGATAGACACCCCACTAGCACAGATACGCAGTATTTT. This gives the protein CASSDRHPTSTDTQYF.

This clonotype was counted only a few times. The chain uses TRBV2 and TRBJ1-1, with D possibly TRBD1 on 5 matching bases. The CDR3 extends over 14 amino acids. Trimming left V 5 bases short and J 5 bases short, with 15 bases between. CDR1 and CDR2 (germline): SNHLY, FYNNEI. The CDR3 DNA is TGTGCCAGCAGTCCAGATGGGGGAGGGACTGAAGCTTTCTTT. This codes for CASSPDGGGTEAFF.

Only a few counts were recorded for this clonotype. The V call is TRBV29-1, the J call TRBJ1-5; D might be TRBD1 (6 bases). CDR1 and CDR2 from the germline V gene are SQVTM and ANQGSEA. Trimming cost V 2 bases and J 2 bases, with 13 bases left between them. The length of the CDR3 is 15 residues. In DNA, the CDR3 is TGCAGCGTTGAACTGGCAGGGGCGGGCAATCAGCCCCAGCATTTT. Its protein product is CSVELAGAGNQPQHF. The variable domain in full, with the rest retrieved from reference TRBV29-1 and TRBJ1-5, is SAVISQKPSRDICQRGTSLTIQCQVDSQVTMMFWYRQQPGQSLTLIATANQGSEATYESGFVIDKFPISRPNLTFSTLTVSNMSPEDSSIYLCSVELAGAGNQPQHFGDGTRLSIL.

This clonotype was recorded many times. V gene TRBV7-8 combines with J gene TRBJ2-7; D perhaps matches TRBD1 (5 bases). The CDR3 has 17 amino acids. Germline CDR1 reads SGHVS; CDR2 reads FQNEAQ. Trimming cost V 4 bases and J 3 bases, with 22 bases left between them. CDR3 amino acids: CASSSGPTGPYFYEQYF. The CDR3 DNA reads TGTGCCAGCAGCTCCGGCCCAACAGGTCCCTACTTCTACGAGCAGTACTTC.

There are a few counts of this clonotype. The chain links TRBV12-3 or TRBV12-4 to TRBJ2-7, with D possibly matching TRBD1 (5 bases). This CDR3 is 14 amino acids long. Deletions cut 7 bases from V and 5 bases from J, with 18 bases between. CDR3 amino acids: CASTRMGRENEQYF. The CDR3 DNA reads TGTGCCAGCACCCGAATGGGGCGCGAAAACGAGCAGTACTTC.

V usage is TRBV7-9 and J usage is TRBJ2-5, with no clear D. CDR3 size: 11 residues. In germline, CDR1 is SEHNR, CDR2 FQNEAQ (reference sequence). Between the trimmed V and J ends, which lost 7 bases and 4 bases, there was a span of 7 bases. CDR3 sequence: CASMGGETQYF. In DNA, the CDR3 is TGTGCCAGCATGGGTGGAGAGACCCAGTACTTC.

The sample holds a few counts of this clonotype. This chain links TRBV12-3 or TRBV12-4 with TRBJ1-1, with TRBD1 matching over 8 bases. Losses at the gene ends were 5 bases for V and 6 bases for J; bases not matched to a gene: 14. The CDR3 length is 16 residues. CDR3 amino acids: CASSPTTGEVRAEAFF. The CDR3 region has the DNA TGTGCCAGCAGTCCGACGACAGGGGAGGTTAGGGCTGAAGCTTTCTTT.

The chain combines TRBV28 with TRBJ1-5; weak D call: TRBD1 (5 bases). The V and J ends lost 6 bases and 2 bases respectively, with 11 bases between them. The germline V gene encodes CDR1 MDHEN and CDR2 SYDVKM. CDR3 length: 14 amino acids. The CDR3 region is CASRQGIGNQPQHF. DNA for the CDR3: TGTGCCAGCAGGCAGGGAATCGGCAATCAGCCCCAGCATTTT.